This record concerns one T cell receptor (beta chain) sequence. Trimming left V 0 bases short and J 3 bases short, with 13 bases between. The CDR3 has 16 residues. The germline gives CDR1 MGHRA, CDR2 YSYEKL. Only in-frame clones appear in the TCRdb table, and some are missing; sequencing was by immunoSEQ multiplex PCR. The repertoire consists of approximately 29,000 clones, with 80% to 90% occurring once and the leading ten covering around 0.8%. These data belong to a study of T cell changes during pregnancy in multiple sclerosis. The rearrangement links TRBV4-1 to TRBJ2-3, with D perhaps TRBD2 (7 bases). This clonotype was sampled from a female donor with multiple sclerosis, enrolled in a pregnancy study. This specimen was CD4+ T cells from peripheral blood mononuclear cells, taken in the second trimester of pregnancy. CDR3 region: CASSQDWEGVTDTQYF. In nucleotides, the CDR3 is TGCGCCAGCAGCCAAGATTGGGAGGGGGTAACAGATACGCAGTATTTT.